This T cell receptor (beta chain) was sequenced for a study of long-term antiretroviral therapy in people with HIV. Overall study findings and caveats: Pre-ART-expanded clones dominated the repertoire at all time points.

immunoSEQ v3.0 was run at survey level. Sequencing set out to capture roughly 40,000-50,000 T-cell genomes per sample. Using immunoSEQ multiplex PCR, the repertoire was profiled, and TCRdb retains in-frame clones only, with some absent. Of about 24,000 clones in the sample, roughly 84% were seen once. This clone was detected only a few times. The antigen is undetermined. This specimen consisted of unsorted PBMCs, obtained 3 years after starting antiretroviral therapy. This receptor was obtained from a man in his fifties with HIV.

The CDR3 bases are TGTGCCAGCAGCATTGGCTACGAGCAGTACTTC. Translated, it gives CASSIGYEQYF. This rearrangement joins TRBV7-2 to TRBJ2-7; D unclear. Germline CDR1 is SGHTA and CDR2 is FQGNSA. The length of the CDR3 is 11 residues. V was trimmed by 5 bases and J by 3 bases, leaving 5 bases between them.